These 8 T cell receptor beta chains share one sample of origin, sequenced in a study of T cell repertoires in cytomegalovirus infection. From the reads, TCRdb called clonotypes with MiXCR, one entry per CDR3 protein. The sample holds about 180,000 distinct CDR3 sequences, about 15% seen once. Sample: CD8+ T cells from PBMCs. The receptors shown here come from a human donor in good health (CMV status not recorded). Some clones in this sample may be carry-over from other donors' samples.

This CDR3 reads CASGRTGGREQYF. In nucleotides, the CDR3 is TGTGCCAGCGGCCGGACAGGAGGGCGCGAGCAGTACTTC. V gene TRBV6-2 or TRBV6-3 combines with J gene TRBJ2-7; D is perhaps TRBD1 (7 bases). The CDR3 spans 13 residues. The V gene lost 8 bases and the J gene lost 6 bases, with 17 bases spanning the gap. Germline V gene lookup returns CDR1 MNHEY and CDR2 SVGEGT.

This chain links TRBV19 with TRBJ2-1; no reliable D call. The CDR3 has 15 residues. Between the trimmed V and J ends, which lost 4 bases and 0 bases, there was a span of 10 bases. Germline assignment: CDR1 LNHDA and CDR2 SQIVND (reference sequence). The CDR3 spells CASSTIPASYNEQFF. The CDR3 nucleotides are TGTGCCAGTAGTACCATACCGGCCTCCTACAATGAGCAGTTCTTC.

The rearrangement links TRBV20-1 to TRBJ1-5; 9 positions match TRBD1. From germline, CDR1 is DFQATT and CDR2 SNEGSKA (reference sequence). The CDR3 runs 15 residues. Germline trimming cut 6 bases from V and 4 bases from J; bases unmatched to any gene: 10. CDR3 protein: CSAPLADRGNQPQHF. In DNA, the CDR3 is TGCAGTGCACCCTTAGCGGACAGGGGAAATCAGCCCCAGCATTTT.

V gene TRBV12-3 or TRBV12-4 combines with J gene TRBJ2-4; 8 nucleotides line up with TRBD2. The V and J ends lost 5 bases and 12 bases, in that order; junction bases with no gene match: 6. The CDR3 consists of 12 residues. CDR3 coding DNA: TGTGCCAGCAGTCCGGGGGGGCCTGCTCAGTACTTC. It is translated as CASSPGGPAQYF.

A few counts support this clonotype. The rearrangement joins TRBV28 to TRBJ1-1, with 8 bases that match TRBD1. Trimming removed 5 bases from V and 0 bases from J; junction bases left unmatched: 8. This CDR3 is 16 amino acids long. The germline V gene encodes CDR1 MDHEN and CDR2 SYDVKM. This CDR3 reads CASSPRTGSLNTEAFF. The CDR3 DNA is TGTGCCAGCAGTCCCCGGACAGGGTCGCTGAACACTGAAGCTTTCTTT.

This clonotype was observed a handful of times. The chain is built from TRBV7-8 and TRBJ1-5, with a possible D match to TRBD1 (5 bases). The V gene lost 6 bases and the J gene lost 4 bases, with 22 bases spanning the gap. CDR3 length: 17 residues. Per the germline V gene, CDR1 is SGHVS and CDR2 is FQNEAQ. CDR3 DNA sequence: TGTGCCAGCAGAAACGGACACGCTGGGGCCCTTAATCAGCCCCAGCATTTT. This sequence encodes CASRNGHAGALNQPQHF. The full variable domain, its missing parts supplied by reference TRBV7-8 and TRBJ1-5, is GAGVSQSPRYKVAKRGQDVALRCDPISGHVSLFWYQQALGQGPEFLTYFQNEAQLDKSGLPSDRFFAERPEGSVSTLKIQRTQQEDSAVYLCASRNGHAGALNQPQHFGDGTRLSIL.

CDR3 nucleotides: TGCAGTGCTGACCCCGCGATTGACAGAGCCTACGAGCAGTACTTC. Its protein product is CSADPAIDRAYEQYF. V is TRBV20-1 and J is TRBJ2-7; weak D call: TRBD1 (5 bases). Germline CDR1 DFQATT, CDR2 SNEGSKA (reference sequence). Trimming left V 5 bases short and J 2 bases short, with 19 bases between. The CDR3 length is 15 residues.

This clonotype occurred a few times. The J gene is TRBJ2-5, the V gene TRBV7-2, with a possible D match to TRBD2 (5 bases). V was shortened by 1 base and J by 0 bases, with 12 bases between the two germline ends. CDR3 length equals 16 residues. Per the germline V gene, CDR1 is SGHTA and CDR2 is FQGNSA. The CDR3 DNA reads as TGTGCCAGCAGCTTAGAAGGCTGGGAGTACCAAGAGACCCAGTACTTC. Residues: CASSLEGWEYQETQYF.